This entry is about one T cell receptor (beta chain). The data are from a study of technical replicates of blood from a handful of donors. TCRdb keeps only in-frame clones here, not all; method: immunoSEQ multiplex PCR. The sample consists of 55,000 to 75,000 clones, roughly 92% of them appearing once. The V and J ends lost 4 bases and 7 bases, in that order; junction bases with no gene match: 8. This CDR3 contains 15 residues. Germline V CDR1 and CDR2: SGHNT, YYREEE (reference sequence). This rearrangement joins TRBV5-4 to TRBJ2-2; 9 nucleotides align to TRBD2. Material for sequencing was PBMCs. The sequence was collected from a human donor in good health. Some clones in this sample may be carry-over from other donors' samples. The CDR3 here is CASSIKRGEHGELFF. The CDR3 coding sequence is TGTGCCAGCAGCATTAAGCGGGGGGAACACGGGGAGCTGTTTTTT.